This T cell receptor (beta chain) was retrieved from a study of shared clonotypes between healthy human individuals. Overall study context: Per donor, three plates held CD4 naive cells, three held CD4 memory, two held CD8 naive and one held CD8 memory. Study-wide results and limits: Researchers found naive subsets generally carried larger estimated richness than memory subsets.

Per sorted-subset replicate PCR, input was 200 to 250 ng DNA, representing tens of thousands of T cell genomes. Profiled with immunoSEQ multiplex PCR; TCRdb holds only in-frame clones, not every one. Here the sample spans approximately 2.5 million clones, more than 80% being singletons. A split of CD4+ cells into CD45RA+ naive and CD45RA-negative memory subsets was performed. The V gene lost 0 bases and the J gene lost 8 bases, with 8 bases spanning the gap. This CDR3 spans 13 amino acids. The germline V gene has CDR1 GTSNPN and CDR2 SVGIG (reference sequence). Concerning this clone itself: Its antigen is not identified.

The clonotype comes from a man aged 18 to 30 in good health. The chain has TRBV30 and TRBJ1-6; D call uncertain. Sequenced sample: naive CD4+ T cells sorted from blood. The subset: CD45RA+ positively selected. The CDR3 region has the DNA TGTGCCTGGAGTGTGCGAATGGATTCACCCCTCCACTTT. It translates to CAWSVRMDSPLHF. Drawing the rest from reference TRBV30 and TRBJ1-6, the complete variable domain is SQTIHQWPATLVQPVGSPLSLECTVEGTSNPNLYWYRQAAGRGLQLLFYSVGIGQISSEVPQNLSASRPQDRQFILSSKKLLLSDSGFYLCAWSVRMDSPLHFGNGTRLTVT.